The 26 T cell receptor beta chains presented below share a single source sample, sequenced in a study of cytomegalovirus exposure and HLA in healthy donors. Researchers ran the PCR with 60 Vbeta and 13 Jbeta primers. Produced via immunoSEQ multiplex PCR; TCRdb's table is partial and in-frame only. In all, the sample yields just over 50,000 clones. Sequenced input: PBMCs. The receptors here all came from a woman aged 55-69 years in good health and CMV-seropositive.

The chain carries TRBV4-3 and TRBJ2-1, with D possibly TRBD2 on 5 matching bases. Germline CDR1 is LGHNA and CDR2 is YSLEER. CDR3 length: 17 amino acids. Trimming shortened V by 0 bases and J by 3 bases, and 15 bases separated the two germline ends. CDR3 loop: CASSQELSSGSYNEQFF. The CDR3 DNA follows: TGCGCCAGCAGCCAAGAGTTATCCAGCGGCAGCTACAATGAGCAGTTCTTC.

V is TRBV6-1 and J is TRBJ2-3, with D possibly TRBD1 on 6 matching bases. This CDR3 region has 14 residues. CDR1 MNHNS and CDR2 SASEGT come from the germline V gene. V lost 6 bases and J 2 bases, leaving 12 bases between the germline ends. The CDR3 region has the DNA TGTGCCAGCAGGGACAGCGGCTACACAGATACGCAGTATTTT. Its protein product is CASRDSGYTDTQYF.

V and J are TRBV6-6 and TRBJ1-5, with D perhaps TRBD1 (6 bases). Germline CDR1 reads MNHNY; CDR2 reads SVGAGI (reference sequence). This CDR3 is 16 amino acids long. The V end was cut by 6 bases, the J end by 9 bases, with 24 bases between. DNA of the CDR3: TGTGCCAGCAGCATCAAGGGGGTTGCAGGGACCTGGCCCCAGCATTTT. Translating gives CASSIKGVAGTWPQHF.

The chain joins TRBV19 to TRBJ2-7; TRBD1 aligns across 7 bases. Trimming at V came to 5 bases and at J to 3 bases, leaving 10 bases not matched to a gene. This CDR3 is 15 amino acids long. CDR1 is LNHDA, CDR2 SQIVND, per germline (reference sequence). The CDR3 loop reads CASSPDRDLLYEQYF. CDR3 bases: TGTGCCAGTAGTCCAGACAGGGACCTACTCTACGAGCAGTACTTC.

CDR3 region: CASSSYGEIAYEQYF. CDR3 in DNA: TGTGCCAGCAGCTCCTACGGGGAGATCGCCTACGAGCAGTACTTC. The J gene is TRBJ2-7, the V gene TRBV7-8; D might be TRBD2 (5 bases). This CDR3 has 15 amino acids. Trimming shortened V by 4 bases and J by 2 bases, and 15 bases separated the two germline ends. Germline lookup yields CDR1 SGHVS and CDR2 FQNEAQ.

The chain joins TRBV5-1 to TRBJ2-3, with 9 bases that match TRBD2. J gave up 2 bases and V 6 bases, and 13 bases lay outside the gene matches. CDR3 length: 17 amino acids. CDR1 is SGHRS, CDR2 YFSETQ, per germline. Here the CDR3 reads CASTHELSGGPTDTQYF. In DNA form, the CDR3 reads TGCGCCAGCACCCATGAACTCAGCGGGGGGCCCACAGATACGCAGTATTTT.

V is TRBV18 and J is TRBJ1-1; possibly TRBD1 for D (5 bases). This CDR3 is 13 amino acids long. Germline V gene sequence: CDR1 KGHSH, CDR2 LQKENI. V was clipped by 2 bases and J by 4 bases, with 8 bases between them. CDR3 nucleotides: TGTGCCAGCTCACCAGACACAGGCACTGAAGCTTTCTTT. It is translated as CASSPDTGTEAFF.

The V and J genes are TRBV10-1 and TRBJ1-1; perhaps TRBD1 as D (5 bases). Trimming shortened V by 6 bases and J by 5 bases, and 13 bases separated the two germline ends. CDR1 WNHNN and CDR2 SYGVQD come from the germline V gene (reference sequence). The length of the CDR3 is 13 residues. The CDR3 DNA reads TGCGCCAGCAGCGGACAATTAGGGACTGAAGCTTTCTTT. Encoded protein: CASSGQLGTEAFF.

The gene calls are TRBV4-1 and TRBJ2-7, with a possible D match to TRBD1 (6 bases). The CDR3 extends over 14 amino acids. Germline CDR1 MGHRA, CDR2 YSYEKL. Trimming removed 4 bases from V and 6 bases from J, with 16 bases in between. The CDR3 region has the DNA TGCGCCAGCAGCCCCAGGACCCAGGGGTCCGAGCAGTACTTC. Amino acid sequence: CASSPRTQGSEQYF.

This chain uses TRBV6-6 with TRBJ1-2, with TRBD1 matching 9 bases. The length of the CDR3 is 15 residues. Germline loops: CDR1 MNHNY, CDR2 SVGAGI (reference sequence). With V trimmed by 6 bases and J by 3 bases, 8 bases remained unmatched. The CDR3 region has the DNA TGTGCCAGCAGCGTGGGACAGGGAGTTTACTATGGCTACACCTTC. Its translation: CASSVGQGVYYGYTF.

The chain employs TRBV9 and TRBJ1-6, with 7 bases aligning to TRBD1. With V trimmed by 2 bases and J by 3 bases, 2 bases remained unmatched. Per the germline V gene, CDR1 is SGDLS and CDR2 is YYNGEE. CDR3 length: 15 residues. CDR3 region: CASSVGTDYNSPLHF. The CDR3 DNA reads TGTGCCAGCAGCGTCGGGACAGACTATAATTCACCCCTCCACTTT.

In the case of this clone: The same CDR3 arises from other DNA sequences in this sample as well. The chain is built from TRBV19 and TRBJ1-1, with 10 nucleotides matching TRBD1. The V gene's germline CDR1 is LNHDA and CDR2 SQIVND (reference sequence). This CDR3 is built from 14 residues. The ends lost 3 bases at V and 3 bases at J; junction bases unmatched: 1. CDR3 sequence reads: CASSIGQGDTEAFF. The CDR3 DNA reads TGTGCCAGTAGTATCGGACAGGGGGACACTGAAGCTTTCTTT.

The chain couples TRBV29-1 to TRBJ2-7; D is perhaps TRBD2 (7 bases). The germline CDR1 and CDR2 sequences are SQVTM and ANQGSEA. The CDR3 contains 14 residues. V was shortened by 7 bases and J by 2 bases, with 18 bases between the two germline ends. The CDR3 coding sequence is TGCAGCGCATCGGCGGGGGCGAGCGCCTACGAGCAGTACTTC. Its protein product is CSASAGASAYEQYF.

The CDR3 DNA reads TGTGCCAGCAGTGGGAGTGGCAATCAGCCCCAGCATTTT. As protein: CASSGSGNQPQHF. The chain combines TRBV6-1 with TRBJ1-5; no clear D. Germline V gives CDR1 MNHNS, CDR2 SASEGT. V lost 4 bases and J lost 2, with 6 bases in between. The CDR3 has 13 amino acids.

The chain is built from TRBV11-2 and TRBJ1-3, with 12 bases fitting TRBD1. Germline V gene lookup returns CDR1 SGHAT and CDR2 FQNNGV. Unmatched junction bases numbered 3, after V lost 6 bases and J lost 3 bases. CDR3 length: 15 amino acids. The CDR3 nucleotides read TGTGCCAGCAGGGGGACAGGGGGCATTGGAAACACCATATATTTT. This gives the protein CASRGTGGIGNTIYF.

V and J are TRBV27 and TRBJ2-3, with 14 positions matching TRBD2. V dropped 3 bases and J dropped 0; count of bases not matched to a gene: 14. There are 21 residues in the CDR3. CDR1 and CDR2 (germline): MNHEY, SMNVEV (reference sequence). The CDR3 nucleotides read TGTGCCAGCAGTTTCCTTCTGACTAGCGGGGGGGTTGGGGCTAGCACAGATACGCAGTATTTT. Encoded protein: CASSFLLTSGGVGASTDTQYF.

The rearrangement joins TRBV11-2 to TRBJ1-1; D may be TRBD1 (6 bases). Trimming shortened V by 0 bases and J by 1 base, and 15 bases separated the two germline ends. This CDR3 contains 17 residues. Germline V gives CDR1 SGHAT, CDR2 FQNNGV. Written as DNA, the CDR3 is TGTGCCAGCAGCTTAGATCATATCGGCAGGGGGAACACTGAAGCTTTCTTT. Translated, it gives CASSLDHIGRGNTEAFF.

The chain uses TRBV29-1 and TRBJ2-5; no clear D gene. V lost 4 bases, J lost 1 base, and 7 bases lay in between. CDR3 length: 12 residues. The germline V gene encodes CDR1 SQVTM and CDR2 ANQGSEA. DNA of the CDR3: TGCAGCGTTGGGCAGGTCCAAGAGACCCAGTACTTC. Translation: CSVGQVQETQYF. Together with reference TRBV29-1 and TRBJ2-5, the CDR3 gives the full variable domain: SAVISQKPSRDICQRGTSLTIQCQVDSQVTMMFWYRQQPGQSLTLIATANQGSEATYESGFVIDKFPISRPNLTFSTLTVSNMSPEDSSIYLCSVGQVQETQYFGPGTRLLVL.

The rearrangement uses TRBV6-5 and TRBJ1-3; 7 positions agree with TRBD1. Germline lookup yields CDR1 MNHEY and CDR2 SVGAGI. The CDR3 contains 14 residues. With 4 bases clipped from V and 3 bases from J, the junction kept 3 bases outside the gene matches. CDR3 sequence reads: CASSFDRDGNTIYF. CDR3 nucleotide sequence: TGTGCCAGCAGTTTCGACAGGGATGGAAACACCATATATTTT.

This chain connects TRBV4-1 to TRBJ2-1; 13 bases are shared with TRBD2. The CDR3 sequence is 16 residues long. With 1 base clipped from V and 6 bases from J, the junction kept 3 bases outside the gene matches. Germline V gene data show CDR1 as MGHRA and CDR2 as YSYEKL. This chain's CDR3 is CASSQVTSGGVNEQFF. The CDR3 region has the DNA TGCGCCAGCAGCCAAGTCACTAGCGGGGGGGTCAATGAGCAGTTCTTC.

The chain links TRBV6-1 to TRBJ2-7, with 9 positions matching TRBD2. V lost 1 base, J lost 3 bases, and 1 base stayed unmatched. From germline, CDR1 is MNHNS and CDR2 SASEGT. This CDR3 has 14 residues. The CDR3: CASSEVSGGYEQYF. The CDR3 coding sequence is TGTGCCAGCAGTGAAGTTAGCGGGGGCTACGAGCAGTACTTC.

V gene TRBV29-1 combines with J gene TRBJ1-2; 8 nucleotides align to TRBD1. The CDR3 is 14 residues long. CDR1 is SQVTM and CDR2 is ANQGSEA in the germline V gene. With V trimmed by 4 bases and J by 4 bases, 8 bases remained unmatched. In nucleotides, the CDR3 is TGCAGCGTTGCCTCCAGGGGGCGAATCTATGGCTACACCTTC. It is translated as CSVASRGRIYGYTF.

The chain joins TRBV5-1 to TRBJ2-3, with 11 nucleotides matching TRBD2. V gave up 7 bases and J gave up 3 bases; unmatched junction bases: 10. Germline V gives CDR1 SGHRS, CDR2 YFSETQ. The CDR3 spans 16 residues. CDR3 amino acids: CASGVAGGPGTDTQYF. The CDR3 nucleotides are TGCGCCAGCGGGGTAGCGGGGGGGCCGGGGACAGATACGCAGTATTTT.

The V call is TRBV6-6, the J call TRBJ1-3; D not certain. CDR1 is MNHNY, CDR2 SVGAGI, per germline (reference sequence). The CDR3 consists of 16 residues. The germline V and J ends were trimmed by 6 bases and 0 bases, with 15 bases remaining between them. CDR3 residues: CASRFEPMSSGNTIYF. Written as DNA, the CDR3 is TGTGCCAGCAGATTCGAACCAATGAGCTCTGGAAACACCATATATTTT.

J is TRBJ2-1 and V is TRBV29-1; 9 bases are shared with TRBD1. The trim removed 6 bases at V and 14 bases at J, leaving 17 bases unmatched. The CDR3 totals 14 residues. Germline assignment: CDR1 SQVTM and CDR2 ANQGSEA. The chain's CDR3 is CSVNRDREAGREFF. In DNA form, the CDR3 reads TGCAGCGTAAATCGGGACAGGGAGGCCGGCAGGGAGTTCTTC.

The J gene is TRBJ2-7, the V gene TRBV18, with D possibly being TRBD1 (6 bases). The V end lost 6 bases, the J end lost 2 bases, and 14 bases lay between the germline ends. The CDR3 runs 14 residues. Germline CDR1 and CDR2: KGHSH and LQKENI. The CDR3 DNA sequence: TGTGCCAGCTCCCTGGGGGCAGCTACCTACGAGCAGTACTTC. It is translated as CASSLGAATYEQYF.